This TCR beta chain was identified in a study of blood T cell repertoires in COVID-19. V lost 2 bases and J lost 4; bases outside the gene matches: 7. This CDR3 region has 15 residues. The V gene's germline CDR1 is SGHKS and CDR2 YYEKEE (reference sequence). Libraries were prepared by immunoSEQ multiplex PCR; TCRdb keeps only in-frame clonotypes and omits some of them. The profile shows more than 95,000 clones, approximately 88% of them singletons. The specimen sequenced was peripheral blood. The sequence came from a human donor in a cohort sampled during active COVID-19. The chain employs TRBV5-5 and TRBJ1-2; 8 nucleotides agree with TRBD1. The CDR3 sequence: CASSFQGAPGYGYTF. DNA for the CDR3: TGTGCCAGCAGCTTTCAGGGGGCCCCAGGCTATGGCTACACCTTC.